This T cell receptor (beta chain) was recovered during a study of cytomegalovirus exposure and HLA in healthy donors. Study observations and caveats: Generally TCR sequences proved uncommon, though certain public TCRs appeared in numerous donors.

TCRdb's copy holds only in-frame clones and misses some; the assay was immunoSEQ multiplex PCR. The profile shows 300,000 or so clones, approximately 88% of them singletons. To note about this clone: Its antigen is not known.

Specimen: PBMCs. This clonotype was obtained from a man aged 25 to 45 in good health and CMV-seronegative.

The CDR3 nucleotides are TGTGCCAGCAGCGAGGGACTTCGGCAGACCCAGTACTTC. It yields the protein CASSEGLRQTQYF. V is TRBV5-8 and J is TRBJ2-5; weak D call: TRBD2 (6 bases). This CDR3 is 13 amino acids long. Germline V gene lookup returns CDR1 SGHTS and CDR2 YDEGEE. V lost 4 bases to trimming and J lost 6 bases, with 13 bases between them.